Below are 14 T cell receptor beta chains sequenced from a single sample in a study of a mutant IDH1 vaccine in newly diagnosed glioma. The time point was: baseline, week 1 (first vaccination visit). As for treatment: pre-vaccination baseline after standard-of-care therapy. Sequencing used immunoSEQ multiplex PCR; TCRdb keeps in-frame clones, though not all of them. The table has about 66,000 clones, 80% to 90% seen once. Here the sequenced sample was PBMCs, taken from a glioma patient treated with radiotherapy, temozolomide or both. The receptors originated from a man younger than 40 with glioma.

This clone was observed once. This chain links TRBV2 with TRBJ1-2, with 7 bases lining up with TRBD1. The V gene's germline CDR1 is SNHLY and CDR2 FYNNEI. The V gene end was trimmed by 11 bases and the J gene end by 8 bases; junction bases not matched to a gene: 17. The CDR3 runs 14 residues. The CDR3 here is CAARLDRDGQGYTF. As DNA, the CDR3 is TGTGCCGCTCGGTTAGACAGGGACGGTCAAGGCTACACCTTC.

This chain joins TRBV4-2 and TRBJ2-7, with 12 nucleotides matching TRBD2. The J segment lost 4 bases and the V segment lost 0 bases, leaving 13 bases of the junction unmatched. Germline lookup yields CDR1 LGHNA and CDR2 YNFKEQ. There are 19 residues in the CDR3. The DNA of the CDR3 is TGTGCCAGCAGCCAAGATTCTCCTAGCGGGGGGGTCTTTATTTACGAGCAGTACTTC. Translating it yields CASSQDSPSGGVFIYEQYF.

This chain links TRBV5-1 with TRBJ1-5, with a possible D match to TRBD1 (6 bases). Trimming shortened V by 1 base and J by 4 bases, and 12 bases separated the two germline ends. The length of the CDR3 is 15 residues. The germline gives CDR1 SGHRS, CDR2 YFSETQ. In DNA form, the CDR3 reads TGCGCCAGCAGCTTGAGTGGGGGCCGGAATCAGCCCCAGCATTTT. Translated, it gives CASSLSGGRNQPQHF.

The chain recombines TRBV5-6 with TRBJ1-2; TRBD1 matches 7 bases. After removal of 0 bases from V and 3 bases from J, the junction contained 2 bases not matched to a gene. This CDR3 spans 14 amino acids. Per germline, CDR1 SGHDT and CDR2 YYEEEE. The CDR3: CASSLGQGDYGYTF. CDR3 bases: TGTGCCAGCAGCTTGGGCCAGGGGGACTATGGCTACACCTTC.

About this clone itself: At one end, the junction sequence differs from germline, possibly due to a read error. V is TRBV27 and J is TRBJ2-5, with TRBD2 matching over 7 bases. This CDR3 comprises 14 residues. The germline CDR1 and CDR2 sequences are MNHEY and SMNVEV (reference sequence). The CDR3 here is CASSLGTKEEAQYF. The CDR3 nucleotides are TGTGCCAGCAGTCTCGGGACTAAAGAAGAGGCCCAGTACTTC.

This clone was counted only a few times. The CDR3 region is CASSLAIENTEAFF. The CDR3 DNA reads TGTGCCAGCAGCTTAGCTATCGAGAACACTGAAGCTTTCTTT. The rearrangement links TRBV7-6 to TRBJ1-1, with D hard to call. The germline gives CDR1 SGHVS, CDR2 FNYEAQ. The CDR3 runs to 14 residues. Trimming stripped 0 bases from V and 1 base from J, with 6 bases between.

This chain joins TRBV2 and TRBJ2-1; TRBD2 matches 14 bases. The CDR3 extends over 17 amino acids. In germline, CDR1 is SNHLY, CDR2 FYNNEI. Unmatched junction bases numbered 8, after V lost 6 bases and J lost 4 bases. CDR3 DNA: TGTGCCAGCAGGGCAGGGACTAGCGGGGGAGAATACAATGAGCAGTTCTTC. This sequence encodes CASRAGTSGGEYNEQFF.

The V call is TRBV9, the J call TRBJ1-3, with a tentative D call TRBD1 (5 bases). Germline-derived CDR1 and CDR2 are SGDLS and YYNGEE. V was trimmed by 4 bases and J by 3 bases, leaving 14 bases between them. The CDR3 loop spans 15 amino acids. The CDR3 protein is CASSSSGLVGNTIYF. In nucleotides, the CDR3 is TGTGCCAGCAGCTCCTCGGGGCTGGTTGGAAACACCATATATTTT.

The chain has TRBV11-2 and TRBJ2-3; either TRBD1 or TRBD2 may fit D (5 bases each). The CDR3 contains 18 residues. In germline, CDR1 is SGHAT, CDR2 FQNNGV. Trimming took 5 bases from V and 0 from J, leaving 21 bases between them. Written as DNA, the CDR3 is TGTGCCAGCAGCATACGTTCGTTTAGGGACGTTAGCACAGATACGCAGTATTTT. This encodes CASSIRSFRDVSTDTQYF. The full variable domain, rest sourced from reference TRBV11-2 and TRBJ2-3, is EAGVAQSPRYKIIEKRQSVAFWCNPISGHATLYWYQQILGQGPKLLIQFQNNGVVDDSQLPKDRFSAERLKGVDSTLKIQPAKLEDSAVYLCASSIRSFRDVSTDTQYFGPGTRLTVL.

The rearrangement links TRBV10-1 to TRBJ1-5; D unclear. Trimming pared 5 bases from V and 6 bases from J, leaving 11 bases between. The CDR3 spans 13 residues. Germline V CDR1 and CDR2: WNHNN, SYGVQD (reference sequence). For the CDR3, the DNA is TGCGCCAGCAGTCGGGAAGCGGGTCAGCCCCAGCATTTT. Its translation is CASSREAGQPQHF.

This sequence joins TRBV19 and TRBJ1-2; D unclear. Trimming pared 7 bases from V and 4 bases from J, leaving 19 bases between. This CDR3 region has 15 residues. Germline V gene lookup returns CDR1 LNHDA and CDR2 SQIVND (reference sequence). CDR3 DNA sequence: TGTGCCAGTACCCCTACCGGGGTTTTCCGCTATGGCTACACCTTC. This encodes CASTPTGVFRYGYTF.

This clone was observed a single time. V is TRBV7-9 and J is TRBJ2-5; no firm D call. Germline V gene lookup returns CDR1 SEHNR and CDR2 FQNEAQ (reference sequence). This CDR3 spans 15 amino acids. Trimming stripped 2 bases from V and 7 bases from J, with 17 bases between. CDR3 residues: CASSLSPAAPGTQYF. DNA of the CDR3: TGTGCCAGCAGCTTAAGCCCGGCAGCCCCCGGGACCCAGTACTTC.

V usage is TRBV5-6 and J usage is TRBJ1-6, with 7 bases lining up with TRBD1. The germline CDR1 and CDR2 sequences are SGHDT and YYEEEE. CDR3 size: 16 residues. The ends lost 4 bases at V and 0 bases at J; junction bases unmatched: 4. The CDR3 sequence: CASSPTGSSYNSPLHF. CDR3 nucleotides: TGTGCCAGCAGCCCGACAGGGAGCTCCTATAATTCACCCCTCCACTTT.

The chain has TRBV5-6 and TRBJ2-4, with no clear D. Between the trimmed V and J ends, which lost 1 base and 1 base, there was a span of 12 bases. This CDR3 comprises 16 residues. Germline CDR1 is SGHDT and CDR2 is YYEEEE. This CDR3 reads CASSLRPPRAKNIQYF. In nucleotides, the CDR3 is TGTGCCAGCAGCTTGAGGCCCCCTAGGGCCAAAAACATTCAGTACTTC.